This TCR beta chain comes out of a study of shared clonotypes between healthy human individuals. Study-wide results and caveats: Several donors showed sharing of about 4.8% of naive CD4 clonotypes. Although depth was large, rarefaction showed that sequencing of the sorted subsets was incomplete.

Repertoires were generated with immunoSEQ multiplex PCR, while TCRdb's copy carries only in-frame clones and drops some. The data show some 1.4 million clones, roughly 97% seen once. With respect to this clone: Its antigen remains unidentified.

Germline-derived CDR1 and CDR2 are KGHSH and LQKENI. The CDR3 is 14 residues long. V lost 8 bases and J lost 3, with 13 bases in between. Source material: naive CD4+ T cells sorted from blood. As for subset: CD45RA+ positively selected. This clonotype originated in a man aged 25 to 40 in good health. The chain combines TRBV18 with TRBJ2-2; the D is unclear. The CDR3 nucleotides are TGTGCCAGCGCACAAATATACGACACCGGGGAGCTGTTTTTT. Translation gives CASAQIYDTGELFF.